The rows below give T cell receptor beta chains drawn from one sample of a study of blood T cell repertoires in COVID-19. Data came from immunoSEQ multiplex PCR; TCRdb stores just in-frame clones and leaves some out. There are roughly 300,000 clones in the sample; 85% to 90% occur only once, and 10% to 15% lies in the top ten. The sample was peripheral blood. These receptors came from a woman under 40 with COVID-19, enrolled during active disease. The CDR3 runs from the conserved cysteine through the conserved F or W. Each record gives: V gene, clone size, J gene, D gene, CDR3 length, CDR3 DNA, CDR3 protein. The D gene is left open where the match is weak. Some rows have no size entry. The others give once, few or many, or a class for an expanded clone.

TRBV7-9	.	TRBJ1-3	TRBD1	17	TGTGCCAGCAGCTCCGCTTTTTGGACAGGGATTGGAAACACCATATATTTT	CASSSAFWTGIGNTIYF
TRBV5-1	once	TRBJ2-1	TRBD2	17	TGCGCCAGCAGCTTGACGCCTGGGACTAGCGGGGGGCTCCTTCCGTTCTTC	CASSLTPGTSGGLLPFF
TRBV4-1	.	TRBJ2-1	TRBD2	15	TGCGCCAGCAGTATCGGGGGGGCCGTGTACAATGAGCAGTTCTTC	CASSIGGAVYNEQFF
TRBV7-6	.	TRBJ1-6	.	17	TGTGCCAGCAGCTTAGCCCTTGGGGGCGCCGTAAATTCACCCCTCCACTTT	CASSLALGGAVNSPLHF
TRBV27	once	TRBJ1-2	TRBD1	15	TGTGCCAGCAGTAGGTTAAGGACAGGGAACTATGGCTACACCTTC	CASSRLRTGNYGYTF
TRBV5-4	.	TRBJ2-5	.	13	TGTGCCAGCAGCTTTCCGCGGGGAGAGACCCAGTACTTC	CASSFPRGETQYF
TRBV9	.	TRBJ2-5	TRBD2	17	TGTGCCAGCAGCGTATCGGCTAGCGGGGGGTTACAAGAGACCCAGTACTTC	CASSVSASGGLQETQYF
TRBV5-8	.	TRBJ2-5	.	15	TGTGCCAGCAGTTCCGGGACTGAAGCCGTTGAGACCCAGTACTTC	CASSSGTEAVETQYF
TRBV23-1	.	TRBJ2-7	.	16	TGCGCCAGCAGTCCTCAAGGCCAGGGGAAGCATTACGAGCAGTACTTC	CASSPQGQGKHYEQYF
TRBV5-6	.	TRBJ1-2	.	14	TGTGCCAGCAGCCCCTCGTGGAGAAACTATGGCTACACCTTC	CASSPSWRNYGYTF
TRBV19	.	TRBJ1-6	TRBD1	15	TGTGCCAGTAGCCCATCAGGGGGTGGTACTTCACCCCTCCACTTT	CASSPSGGGTSPLHF
TRBV3-1/TRBV3-2	.	TRBJ2-5	.	13	TGTGCCAGCGGCCAGACTAGCCAAGAGACCCAGTACTTC	CASGQTSQETQYF
TRBV6-1	.	TRBJ2-7	.	15	TGTGCCAGCAGTGAACTGGGTTTGGGCCTCTACGAGCAGTACTTC	CASSELGLGLYEQYF
TRBV7-9	few	TRBJ1-2	.	15	TGTGCCAGCAGCCAAAACATGGACAGCGACTATGGCTACACCTTC	CASSQNMDSDYGYTF
TRBV4-2	once	TRBJ1-5	.	17	TGTGCCAGCAGCCAAGAAATCAAGCAAGCTACCAATCAGCCCCAGCATTTT	CASSQEIKQATNQPQHF
TRBV10-2	.	TRBJ2-7	TRBD1	15	TGCGCCAGCAGACCAGGGACAGGGTATCCCTACGAGCAGTACTTC	CASRPGTGYPYEQYF
TRBV15	.	TRBJ1-1	.	14	TGTGCCACCAGCAGGGACACCAGGAACACTGAAGCTTTCTTT	CATSRDTRNTEAFF
TRBV7-9	.	TRBJ2-1	TRBD1	16	TGTGCCAGCAGCTTAGAAGCGAGGGGGCCTAACAATGAGCAGTTCTTC	CASSLEARGPNNEQFF
TRBV18	.	TRBJ1-2	.	15	TGTGCCAGCTCACTAGAAGGAGGGGAATGGGATGGCTACACCTTC	CASSLEGGEWDGYTF
TRBV4-2	.	TRBJ2-7	TRBD2	15	TGTGCCAGCAGCCAAGAGGGGGGGGGATATTACGAGCAGTACTTC	CASSQEGGGYYEQYF
TRBV6-6	.	TRBJ1-5	.	16	TGTGCCAGCCGCCACACCGGAACAGGGAACAATCAGCCCCAGCATTTT	CASRHTGTGNNQPQHF
TRBV29-1	.	TRBJ1-2	.	14	TGCAGCGTTGGAGAGTATCGGGGGAACTATGGCTACACCTTC	CSVGEYRGNYGYTF
TRBV6-4	.	TRBJ2-1	TRBD2	16	TGTGCCAGCAGTGCTTCTAGCGGGGAAGCCTACAATGAGCAGTTCTTC	CASSASSGEAYNEQFF
TRBV5-1	.	TRBJ2-1	.	14	TGCGCCAGCAGCGTTCTCCCGGGGGAGAATGAGCAGTTCTTC	CASSVLPGENEQFF
TRBV6-6	.	TRBJ2-2	.	12	TGTGCCGAGGGAGAGAACACCGGGGAGCTGTTTTTT	CAEGENTGELFF
TRBV28	.	TRBJ1-2	.	15	TGTGCCAGCAGTTCGAGTGGTGCGGCCCACTATGGCTACACCTTC	CASSSSGAAHYGYTF
TRBV2	.	TRBJ1-1	TRBD1	14	TGTGCCAGCAGTGGAGGGGGCGCCTGGACTGAAGCTTTCTTT	CASSGGGAWTEAFF
TRBV5-4	.	TRBJ2-5	TRBD1	14	TGTGCCAGCAGTTCTAAGTCAGGGGGAGAGACCCAGTACTTC	CASSSKSGGETQYF
TRBV19	once	TRBJ1-6	.	12	TGTGCCAGTAGCCCCCAGGGTTCACCCCTCCACTTT	CASSPQGSPLHF
TRBV19	.	TRBJ1-1	.	14	TGTGCCAGTTCTTTTCCCACACCGAACACTGAAGCTTTCTTT	CASSFPTPNTEAFF
TRBV24-1	.	TRBJ1-1	.	13	TGTGCCACCAGTGATTTTCAAGGTGGGAGGGCTTTCTTT	CATSDFQGGRAFF
TRBV5-4	.	TRBJ2-4	TRBD1	16	TGTGCCAGCAGCTTGGACCCGACAGGGACCAAAAACATTCAGTACTTC	CASSLDPTGTKNIQYF
TRBV25-1	.	TRBJ1-3	.	14	TGTGCCAGCAGTGAATGGAGCTCTGGAAACACCATATATTTT	CASSEWSSGNTIYF
TRBV28	.	TRBJ2-7	.	11	TGTGCCAGCAGTTTTTCTCGCGAGCAGTACTTC	CASSFSREQYF
TRBV5-1	.	TRBJ2-7	.	12	TGCGCCAGCAGGACAGCCACCTACGAGCAGTACTTC	CASRTATYEQYF
TRBV30	.	TRBJ2-3	TRBD1	12	TGTGCCTGGACAGGGGGCCCAGATACGCAGTATTTT	CAWTGGPDTQYF
TRBV5-6	few	TRBJ1-1	TRBD1	15	TGTGCCAGCAGCTTGAGGAACAGGGGGTACGCTGAAGCTTTCTTT	CASSLRNRGYAEAFF
TRBV5-4	.	TRBJ2-1	.	13	TGTGCCAGCAGCTTGAACTCGCGGGATGAGCAGTTCTTC	CASSLNSRDEQFF
TRBV10-3	.	TRBJ2-5	TRBD2	16	TGTGCCATCAGTGGGGGACTAGCGGGGGGTGAAGAGACCCAGTACTTC	CAISGGLAGGEETQYF
TRBV14	.	TRBJ1-3	.	15	TGTGCCAGCAGCCAAGGGTTCGGGGTTGGAAACACCATATATTTT	CASSQGFGVGNTIYF
TRBV12-3/TRBV12-4	few	TRBJ2-1	TRBD2	11	TGTGCCAGCAATAGCGGGGGGGCACGGTTCTTC	CASNSGGARFF
TRBV9	.	TRBJ1-1	.	14	TGTGCCAGCAGCCCGCGGGGGGGCGACACTGAAGCTTTCTTT	CASSPRGGDTEAFF
TRBV6-6	few	TRBJ1-3	.	15	TGTGCCACCCAGGTTTCGGCAGGCTCTGGAAACACCATATATTTT	CATQVSAGSGNTIYF
TRBV6-5	.	TRBJ1-1	.	12	TGTGCCAGCAGTTACTCAACAGCTGAAGCTTTCTTT	CASSYSTAEAFF
TRBV9	.	TRBJ2-1	.	16	TGTGCCAGCAGCCCCTACTCAGGGAAGTCCTACAATGAGCAGTTCTTC	CASSPYSGKSYNEQFF
TRBV29-1	.	TRBJ1-2	.	14	TGCAGCGTTCGCGCTCGGGGAGACGGCTATGGCTACACCTTC	CSVRARGDGYGYTF
TRBV12-3/TRBV12-4	few	TRBJ2-7	.	12	TGTGCCAGCAGTTTCGGGAACGGCGAGCAGTACTTC	CASSFGNGEQYF
TRBV14	.	TRBJ2-7	.	13	TGTGCCAGCAGAAGCGAGACCTCCTACGAGCAGTACTTC	CASRSETSYEQYF
TRBV27	.	TRBJ2-7	.	14	TGTGCCAGCAGTTCCCGGGTGGTCTCCTACGAGCAGTACTTC	CASSSRVVSYEQYF
TRBV27	.	TRBJ2-2	.	19	TGTGCCAGCAGCCGACGGGGACGCCAAAGGGGGGGTAACACCGGGGAGCTGTTTTTT	CASSRRGRQRGGNTGELFF